This T cell receptor beta chain was identified in a study of shared T cell receptors in the human thymus. Assay used: immunoSEQ multiplex PCR; TCRdb lists only in-frame clones, some missing. Of 630,000 or so clones detected, around 87% appear once; the ten largest clones hold under 0.01%. In addition, the sample was reused for a study of human thymus T cells. That work contributes: Corrective cardiac operations yielded the resected thymus tissue. Thymic and blood repertoires appeared to carry a bias in their V and J gene usage.

Sequencing was performed on thymocytes. This clonotype originated in a boy younger than two with a congenital heart defect.

The CDR3 protein is CASSQDWGVEAFF. CDR3 DNA sequence: TGCGCCAGCAGCCAAGATTGGGGGGTTGAAGCTTTCTTT. J is TRBJ1-1 and V is TRBV4-3; D may be TRBD1 (5 bases). Trimming removed 0 bases from V and 7 bases from J, with 9 bases in between. Germline lookup yields CDR1 LGHNA and CDR2 YSLEER. The CDR3 is 13 residues long.